This T cell receptor beta chain was retrieved from a study of T cells in localized non-small cell lung cancer. A remark on this clone: Its cognate antigen is unknown.

Clones were sequenced by immunoSEQ multiplex PCR, and TCRdb holds only the in-frame ones, with some missing. The table lists 980 or so clones, approximately 21% of them singletons. General observations from the study: Patients showing higher blood T cell density tended to see longer overall survival. Highest T cell clonality was seen in uninvolved adjacent lung, surpassing that measured in tumor. Sequence data derive from only one tumor region, so heterogeneity remains possible. Among the top 100 tumor clones, a median about 58 appeared in adjacent lung.

The CDR3 sequence is 15 residues long. Germline V gene sequence: CDR1 MNHGY, CDR2 SAAAGT. The trim removed 3 bases at V and 1 base at J, leaving 3 bases unmatched. V and J are TRBV6-8 and TRBJ2-3, with 8 bases matching TRBD1. The sequence came from a man between 40 and 75 years old with stage II squamous cell lung carcinoma. Here the sequenced sample was lung tumor tissue, taken before any cancer treatment. The CDR3 sequence is CASSYRQGRTDTQYF. The CDR3 bases are TGTGCCAGCAGTTATAGACAGGGGCGCACAGATACGCAGTATTTT.